These 27 T cell receptor beta chains share one sample of origin, sequenced in a study of T-cell memory formation after mild COVID-19. MiXCR was run by TCRdb on the 5' RACE reads, yielding one entry per CDR3 protein. In the table there are hundreds of thousands of distinct CDR3 sequences, approximately 18% of which are singletons. Source material: PBMCs or a T cell subset sorted from them (not recorded which). The receptors derive from an adult woman who had mild COVID-19 (a few samples of this study predate the infection). Cell type and time point are not known.

This clonotype was seen a few times. The CDR3 reads CATRQGLAGQETQYF. The CDR3 DNA is TGTGCCACCAGACAGGGGCTCGCGGGACAAGAGACCCAGTACTTC. The chain has TRBV24-1 and TRBJ2-5; D possibly corresponds to TRBD1 (7 bases). CDR1 KGHDR and CDR2 SFDVKD come from the germline V gene. This CDR3 region has 15 residues. Trimming left V 7 bases short and J 2 bases short, with 16 bases between.

J is TRBJ2-2 and V is TRBV2; 8 nucleotides line up with TRBD1. Losses at the gene ends were 7 bases for V and 4 bases for J; bases not matched to a gene: 8. Germline-derived CDR1 and CDR2 are SNHLY and FYNNEI. The CDR3 runs 15 residues. CDR3 nucleotide sequence: TGTGCCAGCACCCGGACAGGGTCGGGCACCGGGGAGCTGTTTTTT. This codes for CASTRTGSGTGELFF.

This clonotype was seen only a few times. The V and J genes are TRBV3-1 and TRBJ1-2, with 7 nucleotides matching TRBD1. The CDR3 length is 14 residues. Germline lookup yields CDR1 LGHDT and CDR2 YNNKEL (reference sequence). The V segment lost 4 bases and the J segment 4 bases; nucleotides outside the gene matches: 6. The CDR3: CASSLGQAAYGYTF. The CDR3 region has the DNA TGTGCCAGCAGCCTCGGACAGGCCGCCTATGGCTACACCTTC.

This clonotype was found many times. The chain carries TRBV4-1 and TRBJ2-5; tentatively, D is TRBD1 or TRBD2 (6 bases each). The V gene's germline CDR1 is MGHRA and CDR2 YSYEKL. Trimming left V 1 base short and J 5 bases short, with 14 bases between. There are 15 residues in the CDR3. CDR3 protein: CASSQVMGGPETQYF. The DNA for the CDR3 is TGCGCCAGCAGCCAAGTTATGGGGGGCCCGGAGACCCAGTACTTC.

CDR3 region: CASSLVGGSGSNQPQHF. CDR3 sequence (DNA): TGTGCCAGCAGCTTAGTAGGGGGAAGTGGGAGCAATCAGCCCCAGCATTTT. The chain has TRBV7-2 and TRBJ1-5; D may be TRBD1 (6 bases). The CDR3 length is 17 residues. V lost 1 base to trimming and J lost 1 base, with 14 bases between them. Germline lookup yields CDR1 SGHTA and CDR2 FQGNSA.

This clonotype has only a few counts. The V call is TRBV6-5, the J call TRBJ1-1; D is perhaps TRBD1 (5 bases). V shed 2 bases and J shed 8 bases, with 12 bases lying between them. The CDR3 is made up of 13 amino acids. Germline assignment: CDR1 MNHEY and CDR2 SVGAGI. CDR3 region: CASSYDQGSEAFF. CDR3 sequence (DNA): TGTGCCAGCAGTTACGACCAGGGTTCCGAAGCTTTCTTT.

In its sample, this clonotype was seen many times. CDR3 DNA: TGTGCCTCTGGATTGGGATTCCGTGGGGACGAGCAGTACTTC. This translates into CASGLGFRGDEQYF. The rearrangement links TRBV27 to TRBJ2-7; no firm D call. Germline CDR1 MNHEY, CDR2 SMNVEV (reference sequence). V shed 11 bases and J shed 5 bases, with 22 bases lying between them. The CDR3 is made up of 14 amino acids.

This chain connects TRBV4-1 to TRBJ1-2; no clear D. This CDR3 spans 15 amino acids. Germline V gene data show CDR1 as MGHRA and CDR2 as YSYEKL. V gave up 2 bases and J gave up 9 bases, with 19 bases separating them. The CDR3: CASSQFRTIPMRYTF. As DNA, the CDR3 is TGCGCCAGCAGCCAATTTCGCACAATTCCTATGCGCTACACCTTC.

This clonotype was observed a few times. This chain links TRBV9 with TRBJ2-1, with D hard to call. Germline values: CDR1 SGDLS, CDR2 YYNGEE. The CDR3 contains 15 residues. The V gene lost 2 bases and the J gene lost 6 bases, with 15 bases spanning the gap. The DNA for the CDR3 is TGTGCCAGCAGCGTTAGGGCGCCCATCCCCAATGAGCAGTTCTTC. Translating gives CASSVRAPIPNEQFF.

This clonotype was recorded a few times. V usage is TRBV7-9 and J usage is TRBJ1-3; D remains unclear. The CDR3 spans 14 residues. Germline V gene lookup returns CDR1 SEHNR and CDR2 FQNEAQ (reference sequence). The V gene lost 5 bases and the J gene lost 2 bases, with 10 bases spanning the gap. CDR3 amino acids: CASSHGRPGNTIYF. CDR3 DNA sequence: TGTGCCAGCAGCCACGGGAGGCCTGGAAACACCATATATTTT.

This clonotype was picked up a small number of times. V gene TRBV5-1 combines with J gene TRBJ1-1; no reliable D call. The V and J ends lost 0 bases and 4 bases respectively, with 13 bases between them. The CDR3 spans 15 residues. Per germline, CDR1 SGHRS and CDR2 YFSETQ. CDR3 coding DNA: TGCGCCAGCAGCTTGGTTATTGGTGCATCCACTGAAGCTTTCTTT. This encodes CASSLVIGASTEAFF.

This chain links TRBV15 with TRBJ1-1; D remains ambiguous. The V and J ends lost 1 base and 9 bases respectively, with 12 bases between them. CDR1 is LNHNV, CDR2 YYDKDF, per germline (reference sequence). This CDR3 has 13 residues. CDR3 nucleotides: TGTGCCACCAGCAGAGGGATGGGGAGGCAAGCTTTCTTT. The encoded protein is CATSRGMGRQAFF. The full variable domain, with the rest looked up from reference TRBV15 and TRBJ1-1, is DAMVIQNPRYQVTQFGKPVTLSCSQTLNHNVMYWYQQKSSQAPKLLFHYYDKDFNNEADTPDNFQSRRPNTSFCFLDIRSPGLGDTAMYLCATSRGMGRQAFFGQGTRLTVV.

This chain joins TRBV12-3 or TRBV12-4 and TRBJ2-7; tentative D call: TRBD1 (5 bases). The CDR3 is made up of 14 amino acids. V dropped 3 bases and J dropped 4 bases, with 13 bases sitting between them. The CDR3 sequence: CASSLWNQGYEQYF. CDR3 nucleotide sequence: TGTGCCAGCAGTTTGTGGAACCAGGGATACGAGCAGTACTTC.

A few counts support this clonotype. The chain uses TRBV27 and TRBJ2-1; D is perhaps TRBD2 (6 bases). V lost 4 bases and J 9 bases, leaving 13 bases between the germline ends. The CDR3 covers 13 residues. CDR1 and CDR2 (germline): MNHEY, SMNVEV (reference sequence). The CDR3 protein is CASSYGGSGEQFF. The CDR3 bases are TGTGCCAGCAGTTACGGAGGGAGCGGTGAGCAGTTCTTC.

This clonotype was detected only a few times. The genes are TRBV5-1 and TRBJ1-2; TRBD1 is a possible D gene (6 bases). V was trimmed by 0 bases and J by 4 bases, leaving 10 bases between them. The germline gives CDR1 SGHRS, CDR2 YFSETQ. The CDR3 runs 14 residues. The CDR3 here is CASSLASRGYGYTF. The CDR3 DNA reads as TGCGCCAGCAGCTTGGCCAGCAGGGGCTATGGCTACACCTTC. The full variable domain, with the rest looked up from reference TRBV5-1 and TRBJ1-2, is KAGVTQTPRYLIKTRGQQVTLSCSPISGHRSVSWYQQTPGQGLQFLFEYFSETQRNKGNFPGRFSGRQFSNSRSEMNVSTLELGDSALYLCASSLASRGYGYTFGSGTRLTVV.

Only a few counts were recorded for this clonotype. This chain connects TRBV7-9 to TRBJ1-2; no reliable D call. CDR3 length equals 13 residues. Germline V gene lookup returns CDR1 SEHNR and CDR2 FQNEAQ (reference sequence). Trimming removed 5 bases from V and 3 bases from J, with 10 bases in between. For the CDR3, the DNA is TGTGCCAGCAGCCCGATTCGGGACTATGGCTACACCTTC. As protein: CASSPIRDYGYTF.

The J gene is TRBJ2-4, the V gene TRBV6-1; TRBD1 matches at 8 bases. The germline V gene encodes CDR1 MNHNS and CDR2 SASEGT. V lost 4 bases, J lost 5 bases, and 1 base stayed unmatched. This CDR3 comprises 13 residues. CDR3 nucleotide sequence: TGTGCCAGCAGTGTGACAGGGGAAAACATTCAGTACTTC. Its protein is CASSVTGENIQYF.

This clonotype has a count of ten or more. The DNA for the CDR3 is TGTGCCAGCAGCTTAGACCTAGACCACGAGCAGTACTTC. This codes for CASSLDLDHEQYF. This sequence joins TRBV7-2 and TRBJ2-7; D gene ambiguous. The V gene's germline CDR1 is SGHTA and CDR2 FQGNSA. This CDR3 spans 13 amino acids. V lost 1 base, J lost 5 bases, and 9 bases lay in between.

There are a few counts of this clonotype. V gene TRBV30 combines with J gene TRBJ1-6, with 7 bases lining up with TRBD1. CDR1 and CDR2 (germline): GTSNPN, SVGIG (reference sequence). The CDR3 loop spans 12 amino acids. After removal of 5 bases from V and 10 bases from J, the junction contained 5 bases not matched to a gene. CDR3 sequence: CAWAGDRSPLHF. The CDR3 nucleotides are TGTGCCTGGGCGGGGGACAGATCACCCCTCCACTTT.

V and J are TRBV29-1 and TRBJ1-2, with 9 positions matching TRBD1. J lost 5 bases, V lost 3 bases, and 10 bases had no gene match. CDR3 length equals 15 residues. Germline CDR1 reads SQVTM; CDR2 reads ANQGSEA. CDR3 DNA sequence: TGCAGCGTTGAGTTGCAACAGGGGGCGCTTTATGGCTACACCTTC. Its translation: CSVELQQGALYGYTF.

There are a few counts of this clonotype. This sequence joins TRBV7-6 and TRBJ1-2; possible D gene TRBD1, 6 bases. The CDR3 consists of 15 residues. V was cut by 5 bases and J by 7 bases, with 20 bases left in between. Germline V gene lookup returns CDR1 SGHVS and CDR2 FNYEAQ. DNA for the CDR3: TGTGCCAGCAGCCCTTCTTTCGGGGGGCGAGTTGGCTACACCTTC. Translating it yields CASSPSFGGRVGYTF.

In its sample, this clonotype was seen a few times. The rearrangement joins TRBV2 to TRBJ2-5; tentatively, D is TRBD2 (7 bases). The CDR3 runs 14 residues. Germline CDR1 is SNHLY and CDR2 is FYNNEI. Trimming removed 8 bases from V and 2 bases from J, with 15 bases in between. The CDR3, as DNA: TGTGCCAGCCGCCCTGGGAGGGGGCAAGAGACCCAGTACTTC. Its protein is CASRPGRGQETQYF.

This clonotype has a count of ten or more. The chain uses TRBV9 and TRBJ2-1; TRBD1 agrees at 9 bases. Germline V CDR1 and CDR2: SGDLS, YYNGEE. Unmatched junction bases numbered 5, after V lost 3 bases and J lost 4 bases. There are 15 residues in the CDR3. The CDR3 nucleotides read TGTGCCAGCAGCGGGGGACAGGGAAGGTACAATGAGCAGTTCTTC. It encodes CASSGGQGRYNEQFF.

V is TRBV11-2 and J is TRBJ2-7; the match to TRBD1 covers 10 bases. Trimming removed 3 bases from V and 7 bases from J; junction bases left unmatched: 6. The length of the CDR3 is 14 residues. Looked up from germline, CDR1 is SGHAT and CDR2 is FQNNGV. CDR3 bases: TGTGCCAGCAGCTTGGGACAGGGGCCTGGGGAGCAGTACTTC. Translation: CASSLGQGPGEQYF.

The CDR3 sequence: CSAYYRESSEAFF. In DNA form, the CDR3 reads TGCAGTGCATATTACAGGGAGTCCTCTGAAGCTTTCTTT. The genes are TRBV20-1 and TRBJ1-1; D possibly corresponds to TRBD1 (6 bases). The CDR3 covers 13 residues. Germline V gives CDR1 DFQATT, CDR2 SNEGSKA (reference sequence). V gave up 6 bases and J gave up 6 bases, with 17 bases separating them.

This clonotype was observed a few times. The chain employs TRBV7-2 and TRBJ2-1, with D perhaps TRBD2 (5 bases). Germline V gives CDR1 SGHTA, CDR2 FQGNSA. This CDR3 comprises 17 residues. With 4 bases removed from V and 1 base from J, the gap between germline ends came to 17 bases. CDR3 protein: CASSSTGRSGSYNEQFF. The DNA of the CDR3 is TGTGCCAGCAGCTCGACCGGACGATCGGGGTCCTACAATGAGCAGTTCTTC.

The chain links TRBV7-9 to TRBJ2-2; D is unresolved. Germline CDR1 is SEHNR and CDR2 is FQNEAQ (reference sequence). The CDR3 extends over 14 amino acids. Trimming took 9 bases from V and 1 from J, leaving 12 bases between them. The CDR3 nucleotides read TGTGCCAGTACGACACGCGAGAACACCGGGGAGCTGTTTTTT. It translates to CASTTRENTGELFF.